This T cell receptor beta chain is drawn from a study of blood T cell repertoires in COVID-19. Overall study: Samples came from the United States, Italy and Spain, spanning acute and convalescent COVID-19. From T cells, B-cell-depleted T cells, or PBMCs came the material, which was cDNA or gDNA.

The germline V gene encodes CDR1 LNHDA and CDR2 SQIVND (reference sequence). Between the trimmed V and J ends, which lost 6 bases and 7 bases, there was a span of 27 bases. CDR3 length: 17 amino acids. Authors' methods: Reference gene primer amplification gave nucleated cell count estimates. Produced via immunoSEQ multiplex PCR; TCRdb's table is partial and in-frame only. The D gene and trimming were derived from the DNA, and the V and J assignments and clone size from that table. The sample shows some 80,000 clones, roughly 84% of them seen only once. The chain recombines TRBV19 with TRBJ1-2, with D possibly being TRBD1 (5 bases). Sequencing was done on a sample of peripheral blood. This clonotype was sampled from a woman between 45 and 65 years old with acute or convalescent COVID-19. Written as DNA, the CDR3 is TGTGCCAGTAGGGGGGGGAGCTCAGCTAACTACCACAGTGGCTACACCTTC. This translates into CASRGGSSANYHSGYTF. Full variable domain (rest looked up from reference TRBV19 and TRBJ1-2): DGGITQSPKYLFRKEGQNVTLSCEQNLNHDAMYWYRQDPGQGLRLIYYSQIVNDFQKGDIAEGYSVSREKKESFPLTVTSAQKNPTAFYLCASRGGSSANYHSGYTFGSGTRLTVV.